This TCR beta chain originates from a study of cytomegalovirus exposure and HLA in healthy donors. Germline V gene lookup returns CDR1 MNHEY and CDR2 SVGAGI. V lost 7 bases and J lost 6; bases outside the gene matches: 8. The CDR3 has 13 amino acids. PCR was performed using 60 Vbeta and 13 Jbeta primers. Profiling relied on immunoSEQ multiplex PCR, and the TCRdb table lists in-frame clones only, not all of them. The repertoire table contains roughly 50,000 clones. Study-wide results and limits: Of the V segments, some could not be distinguished, including TRBV6-2 and TRBV6-3, and were excluded. A later analysis appeared to link common viral pathogens to several of the most significant clusters. Rarity held for most TCR sequences, but there were some public TCRs that occurred in many donors.

In the case of this clone: The antigen remains unidentified.

This receptor was taken from a woman aged 40 to 49 in good health and CMV-seronegative. Sequencing was performed on PBMCs. V usage is TRBV6-5 and J usage is TRBJ2-7, with 8 nucleotides matching TRBD1. CDR3 in DNA: TGTGCCAGCACCCGGGACAGGAACTCCGAGCAGTACTTC. It yields the protein CASTRDRNSEQYF.